These 23 T cell receptor beta chains were all obtained from the same sample, sequenced in a study of post-analysis software for immune sequencing data. The study, taken as a whole, reports: Four to six TRBV segments (TRBV5-6, TRBV5-1 and TRBV20-1 among them) occurred more frequently in patients than in controls.

Antigen specificity for these receptors is unknown. Presence of unique molecular identifiers characterized the TCR beta cDNA libraries. TCRdb re-analysed the PCR reads in MiXCR, keeping a single row per CDR3 protein. The repertoire holds around 710,000 distinct CDR3 sequences, roughly 46% seen once, with over 4.5% in the top ten. The sequenced sample was blood. These receptors all stem from a girl between 5 and 17 years old with multiple sclerosis.

This clonotype came up a few times. The rearrangement uses TRBV6-1 and TRBJ1-5, with D unclear. CDR3 length: 15 residues. V lost 0 bases and J lost 4, with 10 bases in between. In germline, CDR1 is MNHNS, CDR2 SASEGT. As DNA, the CDR3 is TGTGCCAGCAGTGAAGCACGGATAGCGAATCAGCCCCAGCATTTT. Translating it yields CASSEARIANQPQHF.

This clonotype has only a few counts. This chain connects TRBV6-2 or TRBV6-3 to TRBJ2-5, with D hard to call. The last part of the DNA fits TRBJ2-7 better; the J call may be wrong. Per the germline V gene, CDR1 is MNHEY and CDR2 is SVGEGT. The CDR3 extends over 12 amino acids. The CDR3 DNA is TGTGCCAGCAAAGTTGGTGGGGACGAGCAGTACTTC. It encodes CASKVGGDEQYF.

The chain has TRBV6-1 and TRBJ1-1; 8 bases are a match to TRBD1. The V segment lost 6 bases and the J segment 4 bases; nucleotides outside the gene matches: 13. There are 16 residues in the CDR3. Germline V gene data show CDR1 as MNHNS and CDR2 as SASEGT. CDR3 protein: CASRGGRGREGTEAFF. As DNA, the CDR3 is TGTGCCAGCAGGGGCGGCAGGGGGCGCGAAGGCACTGAAGCTTTCTTT.

The chain links TRBV7-2 to TRBJ1-2; 8 bases are shared with TRBD1. Germline CDR1 is SGHTA and CDR2 is FQGNSA. The J segment lost 0 bases and the V segment lost 7 bases, leaving 4 bases of the junction unmatched. This CDR3 is 14 amino acids long. The CDR3 region is CASTGQGSNYGYTF. The CDR3 nucleotides are TGTGCCAGCACAGGACAGGGCTCTAACTATGGCTACACCTTC.

The rearrangement uses TRBV29-1 and TRBJ2-4; 7 bases align to TRBD2. V was pared by 2 bases and J by 0 bases, with 10 bases of the junction left unmatched. The CDR3 extends over 17 amino acids. Germline V gives CDR1 SQVTM, CDR2 ANQGSEA. Here the CDR3 reads CSVELFGGNLAKNIQYF. The DNA for the CDR3 is TGCAGCGTTGAATTGTTCGGGGGGAACTTAGCCAAAAACATTCAGTACTTC.

The rearrangement links TRBV24-1 to TRBJ2-4; TRBD1 or TRBD2 may be the D gene (6 bases each). The assigned J gene may be wrong: the sequence end matches TRBJ2-7 better. Germline V gives CDR1 KGHDR, CDR2 SFDVKD. The CDR3 has 16 residues. CDR3 amino acids: CATSKGDFGGYYEQYF. The CDR3 bases are TGTGCCACCAGTAAGGGGGACTTTGGAGGGTACTACGAGCAGTACTTC.

This clonotype appeared once. The chain has TRBV10-3 and TRBJ2-1, with 13 positions matching TRBD2. V dropped 2 bases and J dropped 4; count of bases not matched to a gene: 11. Germline V gene sequence: CDR1 ENHRY, CDR2 SYGVKD. This CDR3 has 19 residues. CDR3 amino acids: CAISEPSRGLAGPYNEQFF. DNA of the CDR3: TGTGCCATCAGTGAGCCGAGTAGGGGACTAGCGGGACCTTACAATGAGCAGTTCTTC.

The chain is built from TRBV3-1 and TRBJ1-5, with 8 bases lining up with TRBD1. The germline gives CDR1 LGHDT, CDR2 YNNKEL (reference sequence). The CDR3 runs 17 residues. V shed 1 base and J 2 bases; nucleotides not matched to a gene: 7. CDR3 DNA: TGTGCCAGCAGCCAAGCCTCCAGGGGGCAGGGCAATCAGCCCCAGCATTTT. Translated, it gives CASSQASRGQGNQPQHF.

The rearrangement uses TRBV12-3 or TRBV12-4 and TRBJ2-4; 11 bases align to TRBD1. This CDR3 spans 13 amino acids. The V segment lost 1 base and the J segment 15 bases; nucleotides outside the gene matches: 5. CDR3 sequence (DNA): TGTGCCAGCAGTTTAGGGACAGGGGGCGCGGGGTACTTC. Protein sequence: CASSLGTGGAGYF.

This clonotype was detected a few times. J is TRBJ2-3 and V is TRBV20-1, with D maybe TRBD2 (5 bases). Germline values: CDR1 DFQATT, CDR2 SNEGSKA (reference sequence). The CDR3 extends over 18 amino acids. V lost 2 bases and J 1 base, leaving 22 bases between the germline ends. CDR3 nucleotides: TGCAGTGCTAGACCGCTGGGAACGTCGCTAGCCCGCACAGATACGCAGTATTTT. This encodes CSARPLGTSLARTDTQYF.

This clonotype has more than one count but fewer than ten. The genes are TRBV7-2 and TRBJ1-2, with 7 nucleotides matching TRBD1. Germline CDR1 and CDR2: SGHTA and FQGNSA. V was pared by 5 bases and J by 7 bases, with 16 bases of the junction left unmatched. The CDR3 extends over 16 amino acids. The CDR3 is CASSPQGGVISSGYTF. The CDR3 bases are TGTGCCAGCAGCCCCCAGGGGGGGGTTATAAGTAGTGGCTACACCTTC.

The chain links TRBV12-3 or TRBV12-4 to TRBJ1-5, with TRBD1 matching over 9 bases. V was pared by 5 bases and J by 8 bases, with 7 bases of the junction left unmatched. The CDR3 extends over 14 amino acids. For the CDR3, the DNA is TGTGCCAGCAGTCCACAGGGGGCCGTTGAGCCCCAGCATTTT. Its translation: CASSPQGAVEPQHF.

The chain carries TRBV20-1 and TRBJ1-5, with unresolved D. Germline V CDR1 and CDR2: DFQATT, SNEGSKA (reference sequence). The CDR3 consists of 13 residues. V lost 5 bases and J lost 3, with 11 bases in between. CDR3: CSAVDGINQPQHF. Written as DNA, the CDR3 is TGCAGTGCTGTGGACGGTATCAATCAGCCCCAGCATTTT.

Note on this clonotype: The germline gene is not matched at one end of the junction; a read error may be the cause. The rearrangement joins TRBV15 to TRBJ1-2, with TRBD1 matching over 10 bases. The CDR3 is 16 amino acids. Germline V lookup: CDR1 LNHNV, CDR2 YYDKDF (reference sequence). CDR3 loop: CATGREGTGAFYGYTF. The CDR3 region has the DNA TGTGCCACCGGCAGAGAGGGGACAGGGGCCTTCTATGGCTACACCTTC.

This chain connects TRBV24-1 to TRBJ2-7, with D perhaps matching TRBD1 (6 bases). V gave up 4 bases and J gave up 6 bases, with 15 bases separating them. This CDR3 region has 14 residues. Germline loops: CDR1 KGHDR, CDR2 SFDVKD. Here the CDR3 reads CATSDSTGSGEQYF. CDR3 sequence (DNA): TGTGCCACCAGTGACTCTACAGGGAGCGGCGAGCAGTACTTC.

The chain links TRBV11-2 to TRBJ2-1; possible D gene TRBD1, 5 bases. The CDR3 loop spans 15 amino acids. V lost 5 bases to trimming and J lost 7 bases, with 18 bases between them. CDR1 SGHAT and CDR2 FQNNGV come from the germline V gene. CDR3 coding DNA: TGTGCCAGCAGCCTCGACTTCGCAGGGCGAAATGAGCAGTTCTTC. It specifies CASSLDFAGRNEQFF.

The chain employs TRBV5-1 and TRBJ1-4; possible D gene TRBD1, 5 bases. Germline lookup yields CDR1 SGHRS and CDR2 YFSETQ. The CDR3 is 15 residues long. Trimming pared 1 base from V and 6 bases from J, leaving 13 bases between. The CDR3 DNA reads TGCGCCAGCAGCTTGAATGGGGGAGGCCATGAAAAACTGTTTTTT. Translated: CASSLNGGGHEKLFF.

This rearrangement joins TRBV29-1 to TRBJ2-1, with TRBD2 matching 14 bases. The CDR3 length is 14 residues. Trimming cost V 6 bases and J 10 bases; bases outside gene matches: 8. Germline CDR1 reads SQVTM; CDR2 reads ANQGSEA. The CDR3 DNA reads as TGCAGCGTCGGGACTAGCGGGAGTTTCGGGGAGCAGTTCTTC. Residues: CSVGTSGSFGEQFF.

This chain uses TRBV27 with TRBJ2-1; no clear D. The DNA end is a closer match to TRBJ2-7, so the J assignment may be wrong. The CDR3 extends over 17 amino acids. CDR1 is MNHEY, CDR2 SMNVEV, per germline (reference sequence). This CDR3 is CASSLSGGVSPGYEQYF. The CDR3 coding sequence is TGTGCCAGCAGTTTATCGGGTGGGGTTAGCCCGGGCTACGAGCAGTACTTC.

The chain employs TRBV5-1 and TRBJ2-5, with TRBD2 identical over 7 bases. Trimming took 3 bases from V and 2 from J; bases not matched to a gene: 7. There are 15 residues in the CDR3. Germline V lookup: CDR1 SGHRS, CDR2 YFSETQ. The CDR3 bases are TGCGCCAGCAGCTCTCCTAGCGGTCTTCAAGAGACCCAGTACTTC. Amino acids: CASSSPSGLQETQYF.

This clonotype has ten or more counts. The junction departs from the called germline gene at one end, perhaps through a read error. V usage is TRBV4-1 and J usage is TRBJ2-5; D remains ambiguous. The CDR3 runs 15 residues. The germline gives CDR1 MGHRA, CDR2 YSYEKL. CDR3 nucleotides: TGTGCCAGCAGCCAAGAAGGTCTTGCGCAAGAGACCCAGTACTTC. Its translation is CASSQEGLAQETQYF.

This clonotype came up a few times. V is TRBV6-5 and J is TRBJ2-1, with D hard to call. The CDR3 spans 14 residues. Per germline, CDR1 MNHEY and CDR2 SVGAGI. Trimming shortened V by 5 bases and J by 11 bases, and 19 bases separated the two germline ends. The chain's CDR3 is CASSPPQQGFKQFF. The CDR3 DNA is TGTGCCAGCAGTCCTCCGCAGCAAGGTTTCAAGCAGTTCTTC.

This clonotype was counted between two and nine times. A single base separates this from a much larger clone, so it may be a read error. The chain is built from TRBV7-2 and TRBJ2-7; D is uncertain. The CDR3 is 11 amino acids. Trimming pared 7 bases from V and 2 bases from J, leaving 6 bases between. Germline values: CDR1 SGHTA, CDR2 FQGNSA. The CDR3 loop is CASTSTYEQYF. CDR3 in DNA: TGTGCCAGCACCTCCACCTACGAGCAGTACTTC.